This T cell receptor beta chain was captured by sequencing in a study of cytomegalovirus exposure and HLA in healthy donors listed by TCRdb under 2017. Broadly, across the study: An earlier analysis of several hundred of the donors reported about 290 Gb of sequence data and 100 million to 140 million unique TCR beta sequences from 150 million to 200 million T cells. The aim of the study was to test whether cataloging public T cell receptors could identify signatures of past pathogen exposure. A separate validation cohort of approximately 130 different subjects was used in addition to the roughly 640-subject first cohort. Using immunosequencing, the study profiled T cell repertoires from approximately 700 subjects and related those repertoires to cytomegalovirus serostatus. An early release covering 550 to 650 HLA-typed donors comprised roughly 300 gigabases of sequencing data and around 86 million unique TCR sequences. Both class I and class II loci were covered by HLA typing, at four-digit resolution. Donor age, sex, ethnicity and CMV serostatus were collected together with the repertoire data. Among the approximately 400 genotyped donors, more than 70% belonged to the genetic ancestry cluster associated with self-reported Caucasian donors. A later analysis re-analyzed previously published TCR beta repertoires from 600 to 850 donors and added high-resolution HLA genotyping to study TCR occurrence patterns. Every repertoire in the discovery cohort had been generated on one and the same sequencing platform. Typing coverage varied by locus: 629-630 donors for A, B, C, DRB1 and DQB1; approximately 500 for DQA1; over 600 for DPA1; 450 to 480 for DPB1. Rather than drawing on any new phenotypic data, the later analysis identified candidate immune exposures from TCR beta sequences and the way those sequences occurred across donors. High-throughput TCR immunosequencing, statistical association of individual TCRs with disease status, and machine learning were combined to predict cytomegalovirus infection status. An earlier analysis of 587 of the donors used high-throughput TCR beta sequencing to judge whether each TCR beta V gene segment behaved as functional or pseudogenic. Among roughly 400 genotyped donors of the cohort, an average of about 240,000 unique TCR beta nucleotide sequences were sequenced per donor, roughly 18% of them non-productive. A later genetic analysis took genome-wide SNP genotypes for about 65% of the 666 donors and used that subset as a discovery cohort. Because of strong linkage in the cohort, roughly five DR-DQ haplotypes were treated as single units for association and clustering.

The library relied on the immunoSEQ multiplex PCR assay. The multiplex PCR relied on a mix of 60 forward primers for TCR Vbeta segments and 13 reverse primers for TCR Jbeta segments. A multiplex PCR assay on genomic DNA amplified the CDR3 region of rearranged TCR beta genes. On the Illumina HiSeq System, the amplified TCR beta libraries were sequenced as 87-base-pair reads. Concerning the study's data processing: A later analysis tallied roughly 76 million unique TCR beta chains across the approximately 670 repertoires, and roughly 11 million of those chains were shared by two or more donors. Raw reads were error-corrected and collapsed into unique sequences with a nearest-neighbor algorithm that merged closely related sequences to remove PCR and sequencing errors. To assign V, D and J gene segments, CDR3 sequences were aligned to IMGT reference sequences. Each retained sequence needed at least a six-nucleotide match to both a V gene segment and a J gene segment. A rearrangement was called productive if the CDR3 had no stop codons and remained in frame with V and J, and every other rearrangement was called non-productive. Following IMGT convention, CDR3 was defined as the stretch from the second conserved V-encoded cysteine to the conserved J-encoded phenylalanine. The earlier analysis of 500 to 750 of the donors excluded any sequence lacking an unambiguous match to a single V gene segment. An earlier analysis of approximately 590 of the donors classified V segments as functional when productive rearrangements were above 56.7% and as segregating when the standard deviation between donors was above 5%. A statistical classification framework was developed to diagnose cytomegalovirus status using the catalog of TCR beta chain sequences. A later analysis assigned V and J genes by comparing TCR nucleotide sequences with IMGT/GENE-DB human TR gene sequences. Using the TCRdist pipeline, a later analysis assigned CDR3 sequences along with most-parsimonious VDJ recombination scenarios. In a later analysis, each TCR beta chain was defined by its CDR3 amino acid sequence together with its V-gene family, and reads lacking a unique V-gene family were excluded. In a later analysis, approximately 640 highly shared, low-generation-probability nucleotide sequences were removed to address suspected cross-contamination and a sequencing artifact. For each public chain, a later analysis derived a clonal expansion index from normalized ranks of inferred template counts within each repertoire. A later analysis computed generation probabilities with a VDJ recombination model fitted to out-of-frame rearrangements, and checked the results against IGoR. In a later analysis, hypergeometric tests were used to score TCR-TCR, TCR-HLA and TCR-CMV co-occurrence, with a repertoire-size bias correction applied to TCR pairs. A later analysis estimated false discovery rates by permuting HLA or CMV assignments 20 times. A later analysis grouped co-occurring TCRs with DBSCAN, adding TCRdist sequence similarity when clustering within HLA-allele-positive subsets. Repertoires with fewer than 30,000 or more than 120,000 public chains, plus five repertoires with anomalous nucleotide sharing, were excluded from co-occurrence clustering. The table was pulled from immuneACCESS by TCRdb, which kept in-frame rearrangements only. Such tables lose some clones; where checked, under half of the loss comes from unresolved V genes, and the rest has no known cause. V, J and clone size were drawn from that table, and D and trimming were deduced from the DNA. This sample has about 180,000 clones in its table, and 60% to 80% of those were observed once. The leading ten clones occupy roughly an eighth of the sample.

In total, 500 to 700 healthy bone marrow donors made up the cohort. At the time of sampling, every cohort member was nominally healthy, though immune exposures that went unrecorded were likely present. The donor tested CMV seropositive and was one of the 289 seropositive cohort members. A peripheral blood sample was provided by each donor, and peripheral blood mononuclear cells were used for TCR beta sequencing. The Qiagen DNeasy Blood Extraction Kit was used to extract genomic DNA from the blood cell samples. V is reduced by 6 bases and J by 1 base, leaving a spacing of 8 bases between them. The CDR3, from cysteine to phenylalanine, totals 13 residues. Kept here is only the CDR3 DNA, which spans 39 bases and is read in frame from base 1. From a lookup of the germline V gene, CDR1 and CDR2 are SNHLY and FYNNEI. Results and caveats for the whole study, not just this receptor: For the cohort, immune exposure information was limited to CMV serostatus. In a later analysis, TCR association rates were found to vary across HLA loci, with the most associated TCRs seen for DRB1 alleles and the fewest for HLA-C alleles. An association between a missense DCLRE1C variant and V-gene and J-gene trimming of TCR beta chains was found in a later genetic analysis and replicated in an independent cohort. In a later analysis, HLA-associated TCR beta chains showed more clonal expansion and lower generation probabilities than non-associated chains that were equally common. Some IMGT-functional V segments, including TRBV6-2 and TRBV6-3, could not be distinguished by the 87-base-pair reads and were therefore excluded. In a later analysis, most CMV-associated TCR beta chains were found to appear HLA-restricted, with HLA associations seemingly driven largely by CMV exposure. The authors suggested that the approach could potentially be generalized to other disease states and immunological phenotypes. Linkage disequilibrium might explain the correlated functional status among segregating V segments, but an unknown experimental factor could not be ruled out. An earlier analysis of 450 to 750 of the donors showed that most TCR beta V segments appeared in productive rearrangements either about 87% or about 30% of the time, which broadly matched IMGT annotations. While some public TCRs were present in many individuals, most TCR sequences turned up only very rarely across donors. Specific HLA alleles were associated with 15,000 to 20,000 TCR beta sequences at a false discovery rate of 0.05 in a later analysis. A further reported finding was that TCR beta sequences accurately predicted the HLA-A and HLA-B alleles for most subjects in the first cohort. When HLA alleles, especially DR and DQ, strongly co-occurred, attributing TCR associations to individual alleles was difficult. Several of the top co-occurrence clusters appeared to be linked to parvovirus B19, influenza, CMV and Epstein-Barr virus, according to a later analysis. Only TCR beta chains were sequenced in this cohort, and the absence of alpha or paired-chain data limited detectable features. The presence/absence analyses assumed that sequencing depth was roughly uniform across donors, and that assumption may not be true. In the study, some 160 TCR beta chains were listed as associated with cytomegalovirus. The sequencing pipeline was judged likely to have produced a cluster of highly shared sequence variants as a technical artifact. Seventeen rarely observed V segments, including chromosome 9 orphons, were excluded from the earlier analysis of a few hundred of the donors because counts were too low. In vitro tests confirmed that a few of the cytomegalovirus-associated TCR beta chains recognize cytomegalovirus antigens. Because HLA typing was unavailable for some donors at each locus, only the typed subset was used in association tests. According to a later genetic analysis, donors in an Asian-associated ancestry cluster had fewer N-insertions in productive TCRs than the approximately 650-donor mean. The classifier was reported to diagnose cytomegalovirus status with high specificity and sensitivity in both the original and validation cohorts.

As to this clone: Its antigen is unknown. Base qualities were left out, and no much larger clone turns up one base away.

The TCR sequence derives from a woman in her forties or fifties in good health and CMV-seropositive. The sequenced sample consisted of PBMCs. The rearrangement joined TRBV2 to TRBJ2-3; TRBD2 is perhaps the D gene, given 6 matching bases. The sequenced DNA is TGTGCCAGCAGGCGGGGACGCACAGATACGCAGTATTTT. Translated, it reads CASRRGRTDTQYF.